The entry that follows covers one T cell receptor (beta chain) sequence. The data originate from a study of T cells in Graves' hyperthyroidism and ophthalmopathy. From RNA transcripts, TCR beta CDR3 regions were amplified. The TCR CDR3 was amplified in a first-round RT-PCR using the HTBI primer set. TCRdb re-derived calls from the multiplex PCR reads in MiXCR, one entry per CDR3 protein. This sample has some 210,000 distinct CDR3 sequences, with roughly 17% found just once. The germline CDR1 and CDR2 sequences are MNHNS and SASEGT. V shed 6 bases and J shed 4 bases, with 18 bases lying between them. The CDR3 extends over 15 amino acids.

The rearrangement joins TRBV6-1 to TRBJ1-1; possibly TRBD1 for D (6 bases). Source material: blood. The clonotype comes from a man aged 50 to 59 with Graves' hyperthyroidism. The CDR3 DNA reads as TGTGCCAGCAGACAACAGGGTATAGGATCCACTGAAGCTTTCTTT. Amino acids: CASRQQGIGSTEAFF.